One sample yielded the 30 T cell receptor beta chains listed below, sequenced in a study of blood T cells in healthy people across ages. A sample-barcoded 5' primer and a J-beta primer mix were used in a second PCR of roughly 6 to 11 cycles. TCRdb fed the 5' RACE reads into MiXCR, producing one record per CDR3 protein. The repertoire includes approximately 800,000 distinct CDR3 sequences, roughly 25% of them detected once, and roughly 3.5% sits in the top ten. These data are also associated with another study on T cells of mothers and their children.

The sequencing sample was made of blood. Receptors were obtained from a boy younger than 18 in good health.

The rearrangement uses TRBV7-2 and TRBJ1-1; perhaps TRBD1 as D (6 bases). V lost 1 base, J lost 6 bases, and 21 bases lay in between. The CDR3 extends over 17 amino acids. Germline-derived CDR1 and CDR2 are SGHTA and FQGNSA. This chain's CDR3 is CASSLDGLGGTFAEAFF. CDR3 sequence (DNA): TGTGCCAGCAGCTTAGACGGATTAGGGGGGACCTTCGCTGAAGCTTTCTTT.

V gene TRBV7-6 combines with J gene TRBJ2-3; no clear D. This CDR3 has 14 residues. V was trimmed by 2 bases and J by 5 bases, leaving 11 bases between them. CDR1 is SGHVS, CDR2 FNYEAQ, per germline. CDR3 bases: TGTGCCAGCAGCTTAAAGAGGTCTGAAGATACGCAGTATTTT. It translates to CASSLKRSEDTQYF.

The rearrangement joins TRBV20-1 to TRBJ2-4; 8 nucleotides agree with TRBD1. The germline V gene encodes CDR1 DFQATT and CDR2 SNEGSKA (reference sequence). The CDR3 has 14 residues. The V segment lost 5 bases and the J segment 0 bases; nucleotides outside the gene matches: 3. The CDR3 reads CSAADRVAKNIQYF. The CDR3 DNA reads TGCAGTGCTGCGGACAGGGTAGCCAAAAACATTCAGTACTTC.

V and J are TRBV9 and TRBJ2-3; possibly TRBD2 for D (5 bases). Trimming removed 3 bases at V and 2 bases at J, with 13 bases between. The V gene's germline CDR1 is SGDLS and CDR2 YYNGEE. The CDR3 covers 15 residues. The CDR3 protein is CASSEEAANTDTQYF. The DNA of the CDR3 is TGTGCCAGCAGCGAGGAGGCTGCGAACACAGATACGCAGTATTTT. The full variable domain, its missing parts supplied by reference TRBV9 and TRBJ2-3, is DSGVTQTPKHLITATGQRVTLRCSPRSGDLSVYWYQQSLDQGLQFLIQYYNGEERAKGNILERFSAQQFPDLHSELNLSSLELGDSALYFCASSEEAANTDTQYFGPGTRLTVL.

This clonotype occurred many times. The chain recombines TRBV28 with TRBJ2-5, with a tentative D call TRBD2 (5 bases). The CDR3 consists of 18 residues. The V and J ends lost 4 bases and 11 bases respectively, with 32 bases between them. Germline V gives CDR1 MDHEN, CDR2 SYDVKM. CDR3 sequence: CASSSYFLRTRAGREQYF. CDR3 sequence (DNA): TGTGCCAGCAGTTCCTACTTTCTTCGGACTCGGGCAGGTCGAGAGCAGTACTTC.

This sequence joins TRBV4-3 and TRBJ2-1, with 8 nucleotides matching TRBD2. Per germline, CDR1 LGHNA and CDR2 YSLEER. The CDR3 runs 17 residues. J lost 0 bases, V lost 4 bases, and 8 bases had no gene match. The CDR3 nucleotides are TGCGCCAGCAGCCCCCGGGGTAGCGGGATCTCCTACAATGAGCAGTTCTTC. The encoded protein is CASSPRGSGISYNEQFF.

This chain joins TRBV6-6 and TRBJ2-7; perhaps TRBD2 as D (5 bases). In germline, CDR1 is MNHNY, CDR2 SVGAGI (reference sequence). The CDR3 length is 14 residues. The V and J ends lost 5 bases and 0 bases respectively, with 11 bases between them. CDR3 bases: TGTGCCAGCAGTGTGGGGAGCGTCTCCTACGAGCAGTACTTC. Translated, it gives CASSVGSVSYEQYF.

The chain recombines TRBV20-1 with TRBJ2-7; the D call may be TRBD1 or TRBD2 (6 bases each). Looked up from germline, CDR1 is DFQATT and CDR2 is SNEGSKA (reference sequence). The CDR3 is made up of 15 amino acids. V was trimmed by 4 bases and J by 3 bases, leaving 19 bases between them. The CDR3 here is CSANSRGTGIYEQYF. The CDR3 DNA reads as TGCAGTGCTAATAGTAGGGGGACTGGAATCTACGAGCAGTACTTC.

This clonotype appeared a few times. The chain recombines TRBV6-5 with TRBJ2-2; D is undetermined. The germline CDR1 and CDR2 sequences are MNHEY and SVGAGI. The CDR3 extends over 17 amino acids. V lost 0 bases, J lost 2 bases, and 13 bases lay in between. The CDR3 bases are TGTGCCAGCAGTTACTCGAGAGGTCGGCTAAACACCGGGGAGCTGTTTTTT. Translating it yields CASSYSRGRLNTGELFF.

The chain carries TRBV11-1 and TRBJ2-3; either TRBD1 or TRBD2 may fit D (5 bases each). Trimming removed 5 bases from V and 2 bases from J, with 20 bases in between. The CDR3 loop spans 17 amino acids. From germline, CDR1 is SGHAT and CDR2 FQDESV (reference sequence). CDR3 nucleotides: TGTGCCAGCAGCAAGGGAGATTCGCAGGGCCTCACAGATACGCAGTATTTT. Translation gives CASSKGDSQGLTDTQYF.

This rearrangement joins TRBV6-2 or TRBV6-3 to TRBJ2-7; 7 positions match TRBD2. V shed 6 bases and J 4 bases; nucleotides not matched to a gene: 6. Germline CDR1 reads MNHEY; CDR2 reads SVGEGT. CDR3 size: 13 residues. The CDR3 loop reads CASSKRDPYEQYF. The CDR3 DNA sequence: TGTGCCAGCAGCAAGCGGGATCCTTACGAGCAGTACTTC.

The chain couples TRBV18 to TRBJ2-7, with D unresolved. CDR1 and CDR2 (germline): KGHSH, LQKENI. The V and J ends lost 3 bases and 2 bases respectively, with 11 bases between them. This CDR3 spans 14 amino acids. The CDR3 is CASSPSTSPYEQYF. In nucleotides, the CDR3 is TGTGCCAGCTCACCTAGCACGTCCCCCTACGAGCAGTACTTC.

This clonotype was counted only a few times. The rearrangement joins TRBV28 to TRBJ1-2; 9 nucleotides match TRBD1. Germline V CDR1 and CDR2: MDHEN, SYDVKM. The length of the CDR3 is 15 residues. Trimming took 8 bases from V and 1 from J; bases not matched to a gene: 8. The CDR3 DNA reads TGTGCCAGCCGGGACAGGGAGTTCATTAACTATGGCTACACCTTC. This gives the protein CASRDREFINYGYTF.

The gene calls are TRBV4-1 and TRBJ2-3, with 14 bases matching TRBD2. The germline CDR1 and CDR2 sequences are MGHRA and YSYEKL. The CDR3 is 16 residues long. Unmatched junction bases numbered 4, after V lost 4 bases and J lost 4 bases. This CDR3 is CASSPGTSGSADTQYF. CDR3 sequence (DNA): TGCGCCAGCAGCCCTGGGACTAGCGGGAGTGCAGATACGCAGTATTTT.

The chain couples TRBV28 to TRBJ2-5; 8 bases line up with TRBD2. Germline lookup yields CDR1 MDHEN and CDR2 SYDVKM. The V segment lost 6 bases and the J segment 3 bases; nucleotides outside the gene matches: 3. This CDR3 comprises 13 residues. The CDR3 DNA is TGTGCCAGCAGGTCACTAGCGGAAGAGACCCAGTACTTC. Translated: CASRSLAEETQYF.

The rearrangement joins TRBV5-1 to TRBJ2-1; D assignment may be TRBD1 or TRBD2 (5 bases each). CDR1 SGHRS and CDR2 YFSETQ come from the germline V gene. This CDR3 is built from 15 residues. The V and J ends lost 2 bases and 4 bases respectively, with 13 bases between them. The CDR3 DNA reads TGCGCCAGCAGCTTCTCGGACTGGACATACAATGAGCAGTTCTTC. It specifies CASSFSDWTYNEQFF.

The chain carries TRBV11-3 and TRBJ2-1; no firm D call. Trimming stripped 5 bases from V and 4 bases from J, with 9 bases between. Per germline, CDR1 SGHNT and CDR2 YENEEA. The CDR3 loop spans 13 amino acids. CDR3 nucleotides: TGTGCCAGCAGCGTTCCGGGTTACAATGAGCAGTTCTTC. It yields the protein CASSVPGYNEQFF.

This clonotype was seen at least ten times. The chain uses TRBV7-9 and TRBJ2-1; a weak D match, TRBD2 (6 bases). Trimming took off 5 bases at V and 0 bases at J, with 11 bases between the two ends. CDR1 and CDR2 (germline): SEHNR, FQNEAQ (reference sequence). The CDR3 loop spans 15 amino acids. In nucleotides, the CDR3 is TGTGCCAGCAGCCATTCGGGACTCTCCTACAATGAGCAGTTCTTC. Translation: CASSHSGLSYNEQFF.

This clonotype came up a few times. The chain is built from TRBV4-1 and TRBJ2-4, with TRBD2 as a possible D gene (5 bases). V lost 2 bases to trimming and J lost 2 bases, with 10 bases between them. The length of the CDR3 is 15 residues. Germline V gives CDR1 MGHRA, CDR2 YSYEKL. In nucleotides, the CDR3 is TGCGCCAGCAGCCAAATAGGAGGAACCAAAAACATTCAGTACTTC. Translation gives CASSQIGGTKNIQYF.

Only a few counts were recorded for this clonotype. The chain's CDR3 is CASSQETGYWNTIYF. For the CDR3, the DNA is TGCGCCAGCAGCCAAGAAACAGGGTACTGGAACACCATATATTTT. The V gene is TRBV4-1, the J gene TRBJ1-3, with D possibly TRBD1 on 6 matching bases. The CDR3 runs 15 residues. Germline V gene data show CDR1 as MGHRA and CDR2 as YSYEKL. V was clipped by 0 bases and J by 7 bases, with 13 bases between them.

The rearrangement uses TRBV29-1 and TRBJ2-1; 12 bases align to TRBD2. The J call is in doubt because the DNA end fits TRBJ2-5 better. The CDR3 has 15 amino acids. Germline V gene lookup returns CDR1 SQVTM and CDR2 ANQGSEA. The CDR3 loop is CSAQLAGGGGETQYF. CDR3 DNA sequence: TGCAGCGCCCAACTAGCGGGAGGCGGTGGAGAGACCCAGTACTTC.

The sample holds a few counts of this clonotype. The genes are TRBV6-2 or TRBV6-3 and TRBJ1-4; D is perhaps TRBD1 (5 bases). Germline V gene data show CDR1 as MNHEY and CDR2 as SVGEGT. The CDR3 consists of 15 residues. V was cut by 5 bases and J by 5 bases, with 15 bases left in between. The CDR3 region has the DNA TGTGCCAGCAGTCGAGCCGGGACGGGGAATGAAAAACTGTTTTTT. Amino acid sequence: CASSRAGTGNEKLFF.

The V and J genes are TRBV15 and TRBJ2-1; D tentatively fits TRBD1 or TRBD2 (6 bases each). The ends were cut back, 0 bases at V and 4 bases at J, with 13 bases in the middle. Germline CDR1 and CDR2: LNHNV and YYDKDF (reference sequence). The length of the CDR3 is 16 residues. CDR3 sequence reads: CATSRDTGGTYNEQFF. The CDR3 DNA reads TGTGCCACCAGCAGAGATACCGGCGGGACATACAATGAGCAGTTCTTC. The whole variable domain, filled in from reference TRBV15 and TRBJ2-1, reads DAMVIQNPRYQVTQFGKPVTLSCSQTLNHNVMYWYQQKSSQAPKLLFHYYDKDFNNEADTPDNFQSRRPNTSFCFLDIRSPGLGDTAMYLCATSRDTGGTYNEQFFGPGTRLTVL.

The V call is TRBV29-1, the J call TRBJ2-3, with 7 bases matching TRBD2. V was clipped by 5 bases and J by 0 bases; unmatched bases: 5. Germline V gene sequence: CDR1 SQVTM, CDR2 ANQGSEA. CDR3 length: 14 residues. CDR3 DNA: TGCAGCGTTAGCGGGGATACTAGCACAGATACGCAGTATTTT. Translation: CSVSGDTSTDTQYF.

The V and J genes are TRBV3-1 and TRBJ1-2; no reliable D call. The CDR3 length is 15 residues. V was clipped by 1 base and J by 1 base, with 10 bases between them. Germline CDR1 LGHDT, CDR2 YNNKEL (reference sequence). DNA of the CDR3: TGTGCCAGCAGCCAAGTCTGGGCCGATAACTATGGCTACACCTTC. It translates to CASSQVWADNYGYTF.

This clonotype appeared a few times. The CDR3, as DNA: TGCAGTGCTAGTTCGGGACAGGGGGTGTTTCAGTACTTC. It specifies CSASSGQGVFQYF. This chain joins TRBV20-1 and TRBJ2-7; 11 nucleotides agree with TRBD1. V gave up 3 bases and J gave up 10 bases; unmatched junction bases: 8. Germline CDR1 reads DFQATT; CDR2 reads SNEGSKA (reference sequence). The CDR3 totals 13 residues.

Concerning this clonotype itself: One junction end disagrees with the germline gene, perhaps due to a read error. This chain joins TRBV20-1 and TRBJ2-1; the match to TRBD2 covers 10 bases. Germline V lookup: CDR1 DFQATT, CDR2 SNEGSKA (reference sequence). The length of the CDR3 is 15 residues. CDR3 sequence reads: CSAPGPGLAYNEQSF. CDR3 bases: TGCAGTGCTCCAGGCCCGGGACTAGCGTACAATGAGCAGTCCTTC.

The chain employs TRBV28 and TRBJ1-1, with D perhaps matching TRBD1 (5 bases). The CDR3 is 15 residues long. Germline CDR1 MDHEN, CDR2 SYDVKM. Trimming took off 1 base at V and 0 bases at J, with 9 bases between the two ends. CDR3 amino acids: CASSLFTGLNTEAFF. CDR3 bases: TGTGCCAGCAGTTTATTCACAGGTCTGAACACTGAAGCTTTCTTT. Complete variable domain (other parts from reference TRBV28 and TRBJ1-1): DVKVTQSSRYLVKRTGEKVFLECVQDMDHENMFWYRQDPGLGLRLIYFSYDVKMKEKGDIPEGYSVSREKKERFSLILESASTNQTSMYLCASSLFTGLNTEAFFGQGTRLTVV.

This clonotype was found a few times. The CDR3 DNA follows: TGCAGTGCTAGAAAAACAGGGGCTCGTAGTGATACGCAGTATTTT. Its protein is CSARKTGARSDTQYF. The gene calls are TRBV20-1 and TRBJ2-3; 7 bases are a match to TRBD1. Germline V gives CDR1 DFQATT, CDR2 SNEGSKA (reference sequence). With V trimmed by 2 bases and J by 6 bases, 11 bases remained unmatched. CDR3 length equals 15 residues.

This clonotype was seen more than once but under ten times. This chain joins TRBV29-1 and TRBJ2-5; 9 bases map to TRBD2. Germline V lookup: CDR1 SQVTM, CDR2 ANQGSEA. Trimming took 3 bases from V and 1 from J; bases not matched to a gene: 9. CDR3 size: 16 residues. Written as DNA, the CDR3 is TGCAGCGTTGATGGGCGGGAGGGCCCCTTCCAAGAGACCCAGTACTTC. Translating gives CSVDGREGPFQETQYF.